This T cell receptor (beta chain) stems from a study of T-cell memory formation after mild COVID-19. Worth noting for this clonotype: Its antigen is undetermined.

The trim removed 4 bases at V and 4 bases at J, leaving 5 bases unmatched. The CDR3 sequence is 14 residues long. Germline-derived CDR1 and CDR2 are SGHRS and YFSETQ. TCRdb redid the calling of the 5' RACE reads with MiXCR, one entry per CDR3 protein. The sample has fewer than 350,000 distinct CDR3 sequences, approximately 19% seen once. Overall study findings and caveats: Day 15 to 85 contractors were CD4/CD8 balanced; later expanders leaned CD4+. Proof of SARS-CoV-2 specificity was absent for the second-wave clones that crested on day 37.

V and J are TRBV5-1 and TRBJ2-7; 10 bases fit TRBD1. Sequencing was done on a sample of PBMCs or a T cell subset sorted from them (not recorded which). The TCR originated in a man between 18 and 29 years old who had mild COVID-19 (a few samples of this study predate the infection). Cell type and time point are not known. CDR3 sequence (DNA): TGCGCCAGCAGCCGGACAGGGGGACCTTACGAGCAGTACTTC. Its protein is CASSRTGGPYEQYF. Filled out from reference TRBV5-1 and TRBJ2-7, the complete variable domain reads KAGVTQTPRYLIKTRGQQVTLSCSPISGHRSVSWYQQTPGQGLQFLFEYFSETQRNKGNFPGRFSGRQFSNSRSEMNVSTLELGDSALYLCASSRTGGPYEQYFGPGTRLTVT.